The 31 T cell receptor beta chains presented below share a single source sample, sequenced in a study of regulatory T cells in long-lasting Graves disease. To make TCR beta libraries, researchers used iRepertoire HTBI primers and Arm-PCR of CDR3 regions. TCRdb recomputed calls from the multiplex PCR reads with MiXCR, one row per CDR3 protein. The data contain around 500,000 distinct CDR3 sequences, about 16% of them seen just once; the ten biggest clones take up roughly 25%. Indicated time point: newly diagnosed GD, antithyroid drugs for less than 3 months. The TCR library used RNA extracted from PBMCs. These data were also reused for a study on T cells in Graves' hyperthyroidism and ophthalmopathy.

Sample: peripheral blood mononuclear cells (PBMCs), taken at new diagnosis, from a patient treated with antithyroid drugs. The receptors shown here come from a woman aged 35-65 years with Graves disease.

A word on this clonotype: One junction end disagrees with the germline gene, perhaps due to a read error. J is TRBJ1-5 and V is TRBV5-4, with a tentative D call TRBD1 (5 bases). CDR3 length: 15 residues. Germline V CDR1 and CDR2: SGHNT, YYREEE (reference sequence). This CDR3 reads CASSLRGLSNQPQHF. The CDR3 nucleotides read TGCGCCAGCAGCTTAAGGGGCCTTAGCAATCAGCCCCAGCATTTT.

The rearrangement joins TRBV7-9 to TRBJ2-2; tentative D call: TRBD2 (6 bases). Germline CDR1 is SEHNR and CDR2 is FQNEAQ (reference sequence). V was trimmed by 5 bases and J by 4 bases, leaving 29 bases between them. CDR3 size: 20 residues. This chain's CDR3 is CASSPFSGTHPRGITGELFF. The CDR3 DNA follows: TGTGCCAGCAGCCCGTTTTCCGGGACCCATCCGCGGGGTATCACCGGGGAGCTGTTTTTT. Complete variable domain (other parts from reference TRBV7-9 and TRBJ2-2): DTGVSQNPRHKITKRGQNVTFRCDPISEHNRLYWYRQTLGQGPEFLTYFQNEAQLEKSRLLSDRFSAERPKGSFSTLEIQRTEQGDSAMYLCASSPFSGTHPRGITGELFFGEGSRLTVL.

CDR3 sequence: CAISGTAVEKLFF. CDR3 bases: TGTGCCATCAGCGGGACAGCCGTCGAAAAACTGTTTTTT. The chain employs TRBV10-3 and TRBJ1-4; 7 bases align to TRBD1. The CDR3 is 13 residues long. Germline V lookup: CDR1 ENHRY, CDR2 SYGVKD. Germline trimming cut 6 bases from V and 8 bases from J; bases unmatched to any gene: 6.

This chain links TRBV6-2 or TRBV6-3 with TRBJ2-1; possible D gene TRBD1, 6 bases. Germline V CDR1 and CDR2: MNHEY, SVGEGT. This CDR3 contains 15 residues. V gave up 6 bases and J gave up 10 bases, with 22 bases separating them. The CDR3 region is CASSGTIPGAREQFF. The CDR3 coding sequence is TGTGCCAGCAGCGGCACAATTCCAGGGGCTCGGGAGCAGTTCTTC.

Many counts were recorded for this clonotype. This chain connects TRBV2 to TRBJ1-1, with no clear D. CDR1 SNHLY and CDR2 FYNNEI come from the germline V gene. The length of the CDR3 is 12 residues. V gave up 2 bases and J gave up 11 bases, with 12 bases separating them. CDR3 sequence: CASSETVTRAFF. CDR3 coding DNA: TGTGCCAGCAGTGAAACGGTAACGAGGGCTTTCTTT.

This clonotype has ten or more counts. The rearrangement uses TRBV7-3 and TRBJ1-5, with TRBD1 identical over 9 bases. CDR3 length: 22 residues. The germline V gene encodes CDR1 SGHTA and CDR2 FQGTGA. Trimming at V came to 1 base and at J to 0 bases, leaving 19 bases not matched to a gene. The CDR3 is CASSLRGHGLDRGLYSNQPQHF. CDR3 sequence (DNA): TGTGCCAGCAGCTTAAGAGGGCACGGTCTGGACAGGGGCCTTTATAGCAATCAGCCCCAGCATTTT.

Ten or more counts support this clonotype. CDR3 coding DNA: TGTGCCAGCAGTTACCGGAACGGTACCTACGAGCAGTACTTC. Its protein product is CASSYRNGTYEQYF. V gene TRBV6-9 combines with J gene TRBJ2-7; D is unclear. CDR1 and CDR2 (germline): MNHGY, SVAAGI. CDR3 length equals 14 residues. The ends were cut back, 3 bases at V and 2 bases at J, with 11 bases in the middle.

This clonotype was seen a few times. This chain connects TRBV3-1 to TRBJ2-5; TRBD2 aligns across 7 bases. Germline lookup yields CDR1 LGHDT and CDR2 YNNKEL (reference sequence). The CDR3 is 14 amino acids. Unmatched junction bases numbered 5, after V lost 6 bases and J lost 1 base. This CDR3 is CASRGAGTQETQYF. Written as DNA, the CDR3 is TGTGCCAGCAGGGGAGCGGGGACCCAAGAGACCCAGTACTTC.

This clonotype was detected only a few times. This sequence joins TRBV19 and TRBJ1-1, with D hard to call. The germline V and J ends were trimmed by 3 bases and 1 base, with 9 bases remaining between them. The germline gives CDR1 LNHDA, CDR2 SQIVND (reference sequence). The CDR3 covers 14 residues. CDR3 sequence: CASSIWSGNTEAFF. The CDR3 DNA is TGTGCCAGTAGTATTTGGTCAGGGAACACTGAAGCTTTCTTT. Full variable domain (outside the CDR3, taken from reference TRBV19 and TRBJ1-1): DGGITQSPKYLFRKEGQNVTLSCEQNLNHDAMYWYRQDPGQGLRLIYYSQIVNDFQKGDIAEGYSVSREKKESFPLTVTSAQKNPTAFYLCASSIWSGNTEAFFGQGTRLTVV.

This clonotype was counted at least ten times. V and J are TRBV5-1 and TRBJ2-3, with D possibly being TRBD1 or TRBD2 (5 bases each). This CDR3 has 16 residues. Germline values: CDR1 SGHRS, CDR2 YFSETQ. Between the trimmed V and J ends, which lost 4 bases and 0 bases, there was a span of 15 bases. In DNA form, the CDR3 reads TGCGCCAGCAGCAGGGACGGACCCTTGAGCACAGATACGCAGTATTTT. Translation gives CASSRDGPLSTDTQYF.

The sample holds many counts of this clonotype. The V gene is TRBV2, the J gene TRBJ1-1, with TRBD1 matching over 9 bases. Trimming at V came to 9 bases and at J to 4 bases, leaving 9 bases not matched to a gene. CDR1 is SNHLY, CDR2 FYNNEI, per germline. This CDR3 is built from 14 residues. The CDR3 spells CARPRQGVGTEAFF. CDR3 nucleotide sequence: TGTGCCAGACCTAGACAGGGGGTGGGCACTGAAGCTTTCTTT.

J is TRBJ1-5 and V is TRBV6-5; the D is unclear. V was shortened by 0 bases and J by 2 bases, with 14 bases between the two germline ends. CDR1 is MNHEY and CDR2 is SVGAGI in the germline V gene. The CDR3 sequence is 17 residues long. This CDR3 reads CASSYSTVPVRNQPQHF. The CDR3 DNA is TGTGCCAGCAGTTACTCGACGGTTCCGGTACGCAATCAGCCCCAGCATTTT.

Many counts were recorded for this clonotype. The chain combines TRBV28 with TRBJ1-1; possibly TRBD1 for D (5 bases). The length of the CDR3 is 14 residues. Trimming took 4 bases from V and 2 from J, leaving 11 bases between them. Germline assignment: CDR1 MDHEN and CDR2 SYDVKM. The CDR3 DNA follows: TGTGCCAGCAGTTACACAGGATTAAACACTGAAGCTTTCTTT. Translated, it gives CASSYTGLNTEAFF.

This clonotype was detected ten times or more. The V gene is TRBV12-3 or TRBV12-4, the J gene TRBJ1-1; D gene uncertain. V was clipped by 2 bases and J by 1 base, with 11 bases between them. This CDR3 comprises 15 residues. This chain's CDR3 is CASSLNVQTNTEAFF. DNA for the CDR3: TGTGCCAGCAGTTTAAATGTTCAGACGAACACTGAAGCTTTCTTT.

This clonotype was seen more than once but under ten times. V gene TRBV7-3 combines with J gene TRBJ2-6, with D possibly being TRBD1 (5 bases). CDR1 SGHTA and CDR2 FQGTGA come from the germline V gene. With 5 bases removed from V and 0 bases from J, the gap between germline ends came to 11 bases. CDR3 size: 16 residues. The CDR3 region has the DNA TGTGCCAGCAGCCCCCGACAGTCCTCTGGGGCCAACGTCCTGACTTTC. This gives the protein CASSPRQSSGANVLTF.

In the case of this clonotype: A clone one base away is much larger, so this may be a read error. The CDR3 coding sequence is TGTGCCAGCAGCTCTTGGTCAGGGAGCGGCTACGCCTTC. Its protein is CASSSWSGSGYAF. This chain joins TRBV5-6 and TRBJ1-2; possibly TRBD1 for D (5 bases). CDR1 is SGHDT, CDR2 YYEEEE, per germline. The CDR3 is 13 amino acids.

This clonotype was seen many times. CDR3 amino acids: CAISGRQGSSYEQYF. Here the CDR3 DNA reads TGTGCCATCAGTGGGAGACAGGGATCTTCCTACGAGCAGTACTTC. The chain joins TRBV10-3 to TRBJ2-7; 7 bases are a match to TRBD1. The CDR3 is made up of 15 amino acids. Germline V CDR1 and CDR2: ENHRY, SYGVKD. Trimming cost V 4 bases and J 1 base; bases outside gene matches: 7.

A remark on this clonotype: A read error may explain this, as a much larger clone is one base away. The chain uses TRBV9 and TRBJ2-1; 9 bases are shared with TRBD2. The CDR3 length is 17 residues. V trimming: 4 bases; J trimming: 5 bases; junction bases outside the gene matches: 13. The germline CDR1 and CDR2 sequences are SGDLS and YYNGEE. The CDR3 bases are TGTGCCAGCAGCCCAAGGAGAAGCGGGGGGTCAAACAATGAGCAGTTCTTC. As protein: CASSPRRSGGSNNEQFF.

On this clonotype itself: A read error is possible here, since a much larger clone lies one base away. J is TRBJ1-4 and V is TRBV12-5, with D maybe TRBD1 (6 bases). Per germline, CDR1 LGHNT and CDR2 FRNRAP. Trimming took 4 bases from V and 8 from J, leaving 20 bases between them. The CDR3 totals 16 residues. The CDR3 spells CASGSVLGGPREKLFF. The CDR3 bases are TGTGCTAGTGGTTCGGTACTTGGGGGGCCTCGGGAAAAACTGTTTTTT.

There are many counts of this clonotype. CDR3 region: CASSYSIGTPYEQYF. CDR3 sequence (DNA): TGTGCCAGCAGTTACTCGATCGGGACCCCCTACGAGCAGTACTTC. V is TRBV6-5 and J is TRBJ2-7, with D tentatively TRBD1 or TRBD2 (5 bases each). V was pared by 0 bases and J by 2 bases, with 11 bases between. This CDR3 region has 15 residues. Germline V gives CDR1 MNHEY, CDR2 SVGAGI.

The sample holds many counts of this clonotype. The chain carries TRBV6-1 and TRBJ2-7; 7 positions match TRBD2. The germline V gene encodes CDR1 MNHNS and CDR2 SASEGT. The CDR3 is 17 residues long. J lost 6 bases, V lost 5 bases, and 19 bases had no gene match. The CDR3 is CASSTPFPSGALGEQYF. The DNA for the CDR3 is TGTGCCAGCAGTACCCCCTTCCCGAGCGGGGCACTGGGCGAGCAGTACTTC.

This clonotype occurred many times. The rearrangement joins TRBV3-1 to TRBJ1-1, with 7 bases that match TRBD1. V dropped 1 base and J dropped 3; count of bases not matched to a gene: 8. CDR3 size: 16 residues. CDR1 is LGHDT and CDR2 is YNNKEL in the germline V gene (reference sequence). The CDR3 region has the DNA TGTGCCAGCAGCCAAGCAGGGGGGCGGCATGACACTGAAGCTTTCTTT. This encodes CASSQAGGRHDTEAFF.

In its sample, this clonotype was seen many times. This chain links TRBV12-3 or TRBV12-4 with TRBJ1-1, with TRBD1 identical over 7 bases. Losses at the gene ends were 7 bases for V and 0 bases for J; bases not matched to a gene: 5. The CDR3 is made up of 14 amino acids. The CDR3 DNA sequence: TGTGCCAGCAATGACAGGGTGATGAACACTGAAGCTTTCTTT. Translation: CASNDRVMNTEAFF.

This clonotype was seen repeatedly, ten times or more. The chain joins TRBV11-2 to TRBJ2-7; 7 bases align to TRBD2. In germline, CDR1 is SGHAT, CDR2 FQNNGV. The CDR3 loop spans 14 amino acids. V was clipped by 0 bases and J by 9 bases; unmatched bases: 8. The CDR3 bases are TGTGCCAGCAGCTTAGATCGGGGAGGGGAAGGGCAGTACTTC. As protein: CASSLDRGGEGQYF. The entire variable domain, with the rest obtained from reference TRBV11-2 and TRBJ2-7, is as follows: EAGVAQSPRYKIIEKRQSVAFWCNPISGHATLYWYQQILGQGPKLLIQFQNNGVVDDSQLPKDRFSAERLKGVDSTLKIQPAKLEDSAVYLCASSLDRGGEGQYFGPGTRLTVT.

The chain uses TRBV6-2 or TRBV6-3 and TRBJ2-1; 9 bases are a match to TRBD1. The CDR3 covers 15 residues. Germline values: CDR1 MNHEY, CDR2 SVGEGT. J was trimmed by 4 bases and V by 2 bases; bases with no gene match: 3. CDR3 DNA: TGTGCCAGCAGTTACGGGACAGGGACGTACAATGAGCAGTTCTTC. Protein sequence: CASSYGTGTYNEQFF.

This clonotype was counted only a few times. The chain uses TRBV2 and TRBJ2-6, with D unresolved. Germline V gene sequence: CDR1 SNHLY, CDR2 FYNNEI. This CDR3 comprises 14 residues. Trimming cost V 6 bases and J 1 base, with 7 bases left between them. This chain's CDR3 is CASRFESGANVLTF. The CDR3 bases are TGTGCCAGCAGATTCGAGTCTGGGGCCAACGTCCTGACTTTC.

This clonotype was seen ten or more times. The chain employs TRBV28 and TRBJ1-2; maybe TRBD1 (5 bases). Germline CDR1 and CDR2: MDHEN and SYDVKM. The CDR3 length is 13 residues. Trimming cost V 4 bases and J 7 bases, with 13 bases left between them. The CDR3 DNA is TGTGCCAGCAGTTCTCCCGGTGGGGGTGGCTACACCTTC. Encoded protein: CASSSPGGGGYTF.

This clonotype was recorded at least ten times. CDR3 sequence: CASIMDGTVNEKLFF. The CDR3 coding sequence is TGTGCCAGCATTATGGACGGGACGGTAAATGAAAAACTGTTTTTT. The rearrangement links TRBV6-1 to TRBJ1-4; perhaps TRBD1 as D (5 bases). This CDR3 has 15 residues. CDR1 and CDR2 (germline): MNHNS, SASEGT. V was shortened by 7 bases and J by 5 bases, with 17 bases between the two germline ends.

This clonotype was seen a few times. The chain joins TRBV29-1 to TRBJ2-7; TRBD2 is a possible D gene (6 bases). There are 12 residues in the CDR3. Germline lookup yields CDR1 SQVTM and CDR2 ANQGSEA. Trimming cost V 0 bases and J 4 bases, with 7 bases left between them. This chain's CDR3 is CSVEEEGYEQYF. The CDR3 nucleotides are TGCAGCGTTGAAGAGGAGGGTTACGAGCAGTACTTC.

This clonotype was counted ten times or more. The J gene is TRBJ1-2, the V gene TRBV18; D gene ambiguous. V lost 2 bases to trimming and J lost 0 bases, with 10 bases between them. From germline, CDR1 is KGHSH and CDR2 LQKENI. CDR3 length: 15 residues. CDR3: CASSPAAQANYGYTF. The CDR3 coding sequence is TGTGCCAGCTCACCAGCCGCCCAAGCTAACTATGGCTACACCTTC. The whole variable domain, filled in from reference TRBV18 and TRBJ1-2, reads NAGVMQNPRHLVRRRGQEARLRCSPMKGHSHVYWYRQLPEEGLKFMVYLQKENIIDESGMPKERFSAEFPKEGPSILRIQQVVRGDSAAYFCASSPAAQANYGYTFGSGTRLTVV.

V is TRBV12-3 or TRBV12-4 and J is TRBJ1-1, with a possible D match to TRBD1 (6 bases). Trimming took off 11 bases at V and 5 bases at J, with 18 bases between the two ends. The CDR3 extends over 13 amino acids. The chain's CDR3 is CAGNDNRETEAFF. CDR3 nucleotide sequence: TGTGCCGGCAACGATAACAGGGAGACTGAAGCTTTCTTT.